This T cell receptor (beta chain) originates from a study of cytotoxic CD8 clonotypes in ibrutinib-treated CLL. General study findings and limits: The study found baseline clonality above age-matched healthy donors, tracking circulating CD8+ T-cell counts. Clonality increased at ibrutinib response, then returned toward baseline at progression.

Assay used: immunoSEQ multiplex PCR; TCRdb lists only in-frame clones, some missing. The sample holds 40,000 or so clones, about three quarters seen once. Details on this clone: Antigen unknown.

Losses at the gene ends were 5 bases for V and 6 bases for J; bases not matched to a gene: 6. The length of the CDR3 is 14 residues. Per the germline V gene, CDR1 is SGHRS and CDR2 is YFSETQ. This specimen was PBMCs, taken at disease progression, from a patient treated with ibrutinib. The chain combines TRBV5-1 with TRBJ2-3; 10 bases map to TRBD1. The TCR originated in a human donor with chronic lymphocytic leukemia. The CDR3 nucleotides are TGCGCCAGCAGACGGGACAGGGGTTACGATACGCAGTATTTT. Its protein product is CASRRDRGYDTQYF.